Listed below are T cell receptor beta chains from one sample, sequenced in a study of T cells in Graves' hyperthyroidism and ophthalmopathy. Via MiXCR, TCRdb re-called the multiplex PCR reads, giving one row per CDR3 protein. Of some 560,000 distinct CDR3 sequences listed, 15% to 19% are singletons. The sequencing sample was made of blood. Every receptor here comes from a woman younger than 45 with Graves' hyperthyroidism. Both conserved end residues are part of each CDR3. The D gene is left open where the match is weak. Expanded clones are given a class, and other clones once, few, many or no size at all.

clone size,D gene,J gene,V gene,CDR3 protein,CDR3 DNA
-,-,TRBJ2-6,TRBV27,CASSLRRTTGANVLTF,TGTGCCAGCAGCTTACGACGGACCACTGGGGCCAACGTCCTGACTTTC
once,-,TRBJ1-6,TRBV7-2,CASSWKGSYNSPLHF,TGTGCCAGCAGCTGGAAAGGCTCCTATAATTCACCCCTCCACTTT
many,TRBD2,TRBJ2-1,TRBV11-3,CASSWSTSGNNEQFF,TGTGCCAGCAGCTGGTCCACTAGCGGAAACAATGAGCAGTTCTTC
many,TRBD1,TRBJ2-7,TRBV30,CAWDRGHEQYF,TGTGCCTGGGACAGGGGGCACGAGCAGTACTTC
-,-,TRBJ2-3,TRBV18,CASSPPTGSRSTDTQYF,TGTGCCAGCTCACCACCCACCGGGAGTCGTAGCACAGATACGCAGTATTTT
many,-,TRBJ2-5,TRBV11-2,CASSFQGKQETQYF,TGTGCCAGCAGCTTCCAGGGAAAGCAAGAGACCCAGTACTTC
few,-,TRBJ2-1,TRBV9,CASRLSSRSGEQFF,TGTGCCAGCAGGTTGTCCTCTAGGTCGGGTGAGCAGTTCTTC
many,TRBD2,TRBJ2-3,TRBV12-3/TRBV12-4,CASSPLRLAGRSTDTQYF,TGTGCCAGCAGTCCTCTCAGACTAGCGGGACGAAGCACAGATACGCAGTATTTT
few,TRBD1,TRBJ2-2,TRBV6-6,CASSYGTDHTGELFF,TGTGCCAGCAGTTACGGGACAGACCACACCGGGGAGCTGTTTTTT
few,-,TRBJ2-1,TRBV20-1,CSARATTYNEQFF,TGCAGTGCTAGAGCTACGACCTACAATGAGCAGTTCTTC
-,-,TRBJ2-1,TRBV12-3/TRBV12-4,CASSPPGSVSSYNEQFF,TGTGCCAGCAGCCCCCCGGGTAGCGTGAGCTCCTACAATGAGCAGTTCTTC
-,-,TRBJ2-1,TRBV11-2,CASSLEGFMGEQFF,TGTGCCAGCAGCTTAGAGGGTTTTATGGGTGAGCAGTTCTTC
many,-,TRBJ2-5,TRBV7-9,CASSSAGVSLGASQETQYF,TGTGCCAGCAGCTCCGCTGGGGTGTCCCTTGGGGCTAGTCAAGAGACCCAGTACTTC
many,TRBD2,TRBJ2-1,TRBV3-1,CASSQGASGLYNEQFF,TGTGCCAGCAGCCAAGGCGCTAGCGGACTGTACAATGAGCAGTTCTTC
many,TRBD1,TRBJ2-1,TRBV2,CASQRDRAYNEQFF,TGTGCCAGCCAAAGGGACAGGGCTTACAATGAGCAGTTCTTC
few,-,TRBJ2-5,TRBV3-1,CASSRSGLRETQYF,TGTGCCAGCAGCCGATCCGGGCTGAGGGAGACCCAGTACTTC
few,-,TRBJ2-2,TRBV5-1,CASADLYPTSGELFF,TGCGCCAGTGCTGACCTGTACCCTACTAGCGGGGAGCTGTTTTTT
many,TRBD1,TRBJ1-4,TRBV6-1,CASSYSGTVNEKLFF,TGTGCCAGCAGTTATTCCGGGACAGTTAATGAAAAACTGTTTTTT
many,-,TRBJ1-5,TRBV7-2,CASHQAGGTPPQHF,TGTGCCAGCCATCAAGCCGGGGGCACGCCGCCCCAGCATTTT
-,-,TRBJ2-1,TRBV28,CASSLPPTRRSYNEQFF,TGTGCCAGCAGTTTACCGCCGACTAGACGCTCCTACAATGAGCAGTTCTTC
few,-,TRBJ1-2,TRBV14,CASSHQRVGGYTF,TGTGCCAGCAGCCACCAACGAGTTGGCGGCTACACCTTC
many,-,TRBJ1-5,TRBV30,CAWSGGRLSASNQPQHF,TGTGCCTGGAGTGGCGGCAGGTTGTCAGCTAGCAATCAGCCCCAGCATTTT
-,-,TRBJ2-5,TRBV6-2/TRBV6-3,CASSVGGGKTADRQETQYF,TGTGCCAGCAGTGTTGGGGGGGGCAAGACAGCCGACAGACAAGAGACCCAGTACTTC
-,-,TRBJ1-3,TRBV19,CASVPPGQGGNTIYF,TGTGCCAGTGTACCCCCAGGGCAAGGTGGAAACACCATATATTTT
-,TRBD1,TRBJ2-7,TRBV29-1,CSVTGTGVYEQYF,TGCAGCGTTACCGGGACAGGAGTTTACGAGCAGTACTTC
many,-,TRBJ2-1,TRBV9,CASSKTTGTPLSYNEQFF,TGTGCCAGCAGCAAAACCACCGGGACTCCTCTCTCCTACAATGAGCAGTTCTTC
many,-,TRBJ2-3,TRBV10-3,CAIQNGGGGDTQYF,TGTGCCATCCAGAACGGGGGAGGAGGGGATACGCAGTATTTT
many,-,TRBJ1-1,TRBV12-3/TRBV12-4,CASSFWGNSMNTEAFF,TGTGCCAGCAGTTTTTGGGGGAATTCGATGAACACTGAAGCTTTCTTT
many,-,TRBJ2-1,TRBV12-5,CASGLVTAASYNEQFF,TGTGCTAGTGGTTTGGTAACGGCGGCCTCCTACAATGAGCAGTTCTTC
-,TRBD1,TRBJ2-5,TRBV11-1,CASSPRDRAKETQYF,TGTGCCAGCAGTCCCCGCGACAGGGCGAAAGAGACCCAGTACTTC
many,TRBD1,TRBJ1-1,TRBV29-1,CSVESGQGAANTEAFF,TGCAGCGTTGAGTCAGGACAGGGGGCGGCGAACACTGAAGCTTTCTTT
many,-,TRBJ1-2,TRBV7-2,CASSLVSSNYGYTF,TGTGCCAGCAGCTTAGTCAGCTCTAACTATGGCTACACCTTC
-,TRBD2,TRBJ2-7,TRBV14,CASSQGLAVVYEQYF,TGTGCCAGCAGCCAGGGACTAGCGGTAGTCTACGAGCAGTACTTC
many,-,TRBJ2-2,TRBV12-3/TRBV12-4,CASRAGGQSGELFF,TGTGCCAGCAGAGCCGGGGGACAAAGCGGGGAGCTGTTTTTT